The subject of this entry is one T cell receptor (beta chain). The sample comes from a study of blood T cell repertoires in COVID-19. At the level of the study: Donors in the United States, Italy and Spain gave samples during acute or convalescent COVID-19. Sources were T cells, B-cell-depleted T cells, or PBMCs; the material itself was cDNA or gDNA.

Profiled with immunoSEQ multiplex PCR; TCRdb holds only in-frame clones, not every one. The data show 350,000 to 450,000 clones, over 85% seen once. Cohort 3 donors counted as recovered after two negative PCRs, clearance, or resolved symptoms. The CDR3 consists of 15 residues. Germline CDR1 SGHVS, CDR2 FQNEAQ. Trimming removed 2 bases from V and 2 bases from J, with 9 bases in between. This sequence originates from a woman under 40 who had recovered from COVID-19. The sequenced sample consisted of PBMCs or T cells enriched from blood (not recorded which). The chain recombines TRBV7-8 with TRBJ1-4; D gene uncertain. As DNA, the CDR3 is TGTGCCAGCAGCTTAAAGCGGGGTACTAATGAAAAACTGTTTTTT. Encoded protein: CASSLKRGTNEKLFF.